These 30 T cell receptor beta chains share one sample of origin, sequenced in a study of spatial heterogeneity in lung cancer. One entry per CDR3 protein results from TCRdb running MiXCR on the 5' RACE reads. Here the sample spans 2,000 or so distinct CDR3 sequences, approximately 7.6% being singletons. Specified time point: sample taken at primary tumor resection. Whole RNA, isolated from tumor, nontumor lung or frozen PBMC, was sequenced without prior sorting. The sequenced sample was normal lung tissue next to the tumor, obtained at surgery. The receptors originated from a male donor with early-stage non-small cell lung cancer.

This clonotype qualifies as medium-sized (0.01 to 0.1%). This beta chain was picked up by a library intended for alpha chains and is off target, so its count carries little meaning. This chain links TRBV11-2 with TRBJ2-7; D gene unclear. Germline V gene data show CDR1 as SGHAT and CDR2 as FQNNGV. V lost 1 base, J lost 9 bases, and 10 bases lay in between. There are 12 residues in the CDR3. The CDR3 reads CASSLGDTSQYF. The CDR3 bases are TGTGCCAGCAGCTTAGGAGACACCTCGCAGTACTTC. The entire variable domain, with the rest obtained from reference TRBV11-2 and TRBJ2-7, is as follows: EAGVAQSPRYKIIEKRQSVAFWCNPISGHATLYWYQQILGQGPKLLIQFQNNGVVDDSQLPKDRFSAERLKGVDSTLKIQPAKLEDSAVYLCASSLGDTSQYFGPGTRLTVT.

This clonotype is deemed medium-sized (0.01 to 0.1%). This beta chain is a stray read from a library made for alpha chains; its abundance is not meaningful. The DNA for the CDR3 is TGTGCCAGCAGCTTAGCCGGAGGACCAGCCAACACCTATGGCTACACCTTC. This encodes CASSLAGGPANTYGYTF. The V gene is TRBV7-2, the J gene TRBJ1-2; D is undetermined. This CDR3 has 17 amino acids. Trimming shortened V by 0 bases and J by 4 bases, and 18 bases separated the two germline ends. The V gene's germline CDR1 is SGHTA and CDR2 FQGNSA.

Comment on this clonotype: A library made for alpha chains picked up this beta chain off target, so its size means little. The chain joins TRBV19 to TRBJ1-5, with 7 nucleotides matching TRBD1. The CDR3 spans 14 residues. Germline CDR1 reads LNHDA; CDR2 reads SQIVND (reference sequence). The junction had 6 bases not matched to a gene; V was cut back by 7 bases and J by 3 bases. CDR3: CASNRGTVNQPQHF. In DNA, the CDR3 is TGTGCCAGTAATAGGGGGACAGTCAATCAGCCCCAGCATTTT.

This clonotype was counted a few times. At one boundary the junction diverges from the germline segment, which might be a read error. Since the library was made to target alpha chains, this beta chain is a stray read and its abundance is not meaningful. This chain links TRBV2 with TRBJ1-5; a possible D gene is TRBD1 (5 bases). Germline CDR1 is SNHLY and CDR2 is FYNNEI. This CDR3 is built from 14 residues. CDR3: CASREGSGGQPQHF. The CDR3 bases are TGTGCCAGCAGAGAAGGGTCCGGGGGTCAGCCCCAGCATTTT.

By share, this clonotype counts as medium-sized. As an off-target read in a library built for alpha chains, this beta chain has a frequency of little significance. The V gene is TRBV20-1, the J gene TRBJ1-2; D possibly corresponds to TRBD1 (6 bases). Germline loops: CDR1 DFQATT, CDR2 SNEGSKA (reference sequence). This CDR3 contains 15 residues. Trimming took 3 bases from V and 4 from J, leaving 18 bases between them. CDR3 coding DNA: TGCAGTGCTAGTTCGGGCGACAGGTCTCGCTATGGCTACACCTTC. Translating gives CSASSGDRSRYGYTF.

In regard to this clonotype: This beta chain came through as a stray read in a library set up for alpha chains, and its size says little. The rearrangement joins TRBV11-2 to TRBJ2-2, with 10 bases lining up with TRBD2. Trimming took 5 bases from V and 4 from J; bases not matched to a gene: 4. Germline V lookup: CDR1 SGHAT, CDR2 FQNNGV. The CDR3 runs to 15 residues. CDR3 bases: TGTGCCAGCAGCCCAAGCGGGAGGGGCACCGGGGAGCTGTTTTTT. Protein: CASSPSGRGTGELFF. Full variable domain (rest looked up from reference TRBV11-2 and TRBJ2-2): EAGVAQSPRYKIIEKRQSVAFWCNPISGHATLYWYQQILGQGPKLLIQFQNNGVVDDSQLPKDRFSAERLKGVDSTLKIQPAKLEDSAVYLCASSPSGRGTGELFFGEGSRLTVL.

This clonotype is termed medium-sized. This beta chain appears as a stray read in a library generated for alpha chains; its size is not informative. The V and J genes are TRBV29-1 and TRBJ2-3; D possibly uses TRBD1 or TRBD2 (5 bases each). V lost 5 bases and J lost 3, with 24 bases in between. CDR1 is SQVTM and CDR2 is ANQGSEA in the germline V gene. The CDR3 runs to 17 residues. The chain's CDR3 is CSVYKGKGSHPTDTQYF. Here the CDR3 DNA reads TGCAGCGTTTATAAGGGCAAGGGGAGCCATCCAACAGATACGCAGTATTTT.

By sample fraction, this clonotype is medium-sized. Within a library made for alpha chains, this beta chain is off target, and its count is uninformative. CDR3 sequence (DNA): TGTGCCAGCAGTCCCGGGGGAGGTGAAGGCTACACCTTC. Translated, it gives CASSPGGGEGYTF. The rearrangement links TRBV6-5 to TRBJ1-2; perhaps TRBD1 as D (5 bases). V lost 5 bases and J 8 bases, leaving 15 bases between the germline ends. The germline V gene encodes CDR1 MNHEY and CDR2 SVGAGI. This CDR3 region has 13 residues.

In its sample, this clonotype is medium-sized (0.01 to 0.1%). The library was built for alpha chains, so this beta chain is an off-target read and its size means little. The CDR3 here is CASSLPRGGSDGYTF. CDR3 sequence (DNA): TGTGCCAGCAGCTTGCCCCGAGGGGGTTCAGATGGCTACACCTTC. The genes are TRBV5-6 and TRBJ1-2, with D possibly TRBD1 on 6 matching bases. Germline assignment: CDR1 SGHDT and CDR2 YYEEEE. The CDR3 runs to 15 residues. V gave up 1 base and J gave up 6 bases, with 16 bases separating them. The whole variable domain, remainder taken from reference TRBV5-6 and TRBJ1-2, is DAGVTQSPTHLIKTRGQQVTLRCSPKSGHDTVSWYQQALGQGPQFIFQYYEEEERQRGNFPDRFSGHQFPNYSSELNVNALLLGDSALYLCASSLPRGGSDGYTFGSGTRLTVV.

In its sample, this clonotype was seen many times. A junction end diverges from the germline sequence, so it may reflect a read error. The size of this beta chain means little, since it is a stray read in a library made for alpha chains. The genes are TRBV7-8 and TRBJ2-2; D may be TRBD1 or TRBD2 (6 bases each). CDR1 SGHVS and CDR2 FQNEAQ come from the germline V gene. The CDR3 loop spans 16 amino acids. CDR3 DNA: TGTGCCAGCAGTTTAGGGGGGTTTGCGAACACCGGGGAGCTGTTTTTT. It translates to CASSLGGFANTGELFF. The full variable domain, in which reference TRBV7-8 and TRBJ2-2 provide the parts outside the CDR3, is GAGVSQSPRYKVAKRGQDVALRCDPISGHVSLFWYQQALGQGPEFLTYFQNEAQLDKSGLPSDRFFAERPEGSVSTLKIQRTQQEDSAVYLCASSLGGFANTGELFFGEGSRLTVL.

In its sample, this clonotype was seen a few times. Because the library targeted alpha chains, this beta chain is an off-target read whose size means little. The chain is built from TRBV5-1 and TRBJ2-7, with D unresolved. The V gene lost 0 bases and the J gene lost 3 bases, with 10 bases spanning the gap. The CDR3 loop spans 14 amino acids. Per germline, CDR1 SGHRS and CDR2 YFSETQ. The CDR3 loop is CASSLEGNLYEQYF. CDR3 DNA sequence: TGCGCCAGCAGCTTGGAGGGTAATCTCTACGAGCAGTACTTC. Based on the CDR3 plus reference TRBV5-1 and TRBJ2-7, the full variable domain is KAGVTQTPRYLIKTRGQQVTLSCSPISGHRSVSWYQQTPGQGLQFLFEYFSETQRNKGNFPGRFSGRQFSNSRSEMNVSTLELGDSALYLCASSLEGNLYEQYFGPGTRLTVT.

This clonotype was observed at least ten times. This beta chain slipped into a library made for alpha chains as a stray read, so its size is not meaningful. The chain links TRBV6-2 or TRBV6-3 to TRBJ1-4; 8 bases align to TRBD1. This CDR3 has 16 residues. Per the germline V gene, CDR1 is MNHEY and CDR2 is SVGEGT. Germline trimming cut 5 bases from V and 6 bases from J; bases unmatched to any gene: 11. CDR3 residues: CASSQLDRGEDEKLFF. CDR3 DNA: TGTGCCAGCAGTCAGCTAGACAGGGGTGAGGATGAAAAACTGTTTTTT.

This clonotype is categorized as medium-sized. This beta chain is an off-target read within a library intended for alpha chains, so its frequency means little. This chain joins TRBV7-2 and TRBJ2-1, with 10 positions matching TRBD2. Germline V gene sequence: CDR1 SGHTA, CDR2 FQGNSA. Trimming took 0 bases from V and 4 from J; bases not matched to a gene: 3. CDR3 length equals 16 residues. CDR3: CASSLAASGGYNEQFF. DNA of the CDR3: TGTGCCAGCAGCTTAGCGGCTAGCGGGGGTTACAATGAGCAGTTCTTC.

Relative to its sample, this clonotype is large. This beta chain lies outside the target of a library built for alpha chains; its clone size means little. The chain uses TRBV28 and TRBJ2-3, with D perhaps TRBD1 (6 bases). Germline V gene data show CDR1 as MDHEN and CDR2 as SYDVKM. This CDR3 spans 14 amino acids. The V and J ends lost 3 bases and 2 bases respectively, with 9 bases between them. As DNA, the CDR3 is TGTGCCAGCAGTTTTACAGGGAACACAGATACGCAGTATTTT. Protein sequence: CASSFTGNTDTQYF.

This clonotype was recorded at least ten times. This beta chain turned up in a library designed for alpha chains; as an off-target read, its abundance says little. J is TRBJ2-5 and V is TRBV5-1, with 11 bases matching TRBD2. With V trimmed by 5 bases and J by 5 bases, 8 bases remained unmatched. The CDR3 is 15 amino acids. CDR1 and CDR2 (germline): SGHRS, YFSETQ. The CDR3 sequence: CASSPASGGLETQYF. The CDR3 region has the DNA TGCGCCAGCAGTCCGGCTAGCGGGGGGCTGGAGACCCAGTACTTC.

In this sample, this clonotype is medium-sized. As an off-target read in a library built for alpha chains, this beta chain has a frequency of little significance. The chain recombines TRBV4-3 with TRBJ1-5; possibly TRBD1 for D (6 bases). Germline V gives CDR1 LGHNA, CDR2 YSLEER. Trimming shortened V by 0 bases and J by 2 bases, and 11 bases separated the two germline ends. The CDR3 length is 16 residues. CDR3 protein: CASSQELAGGNQPQHF. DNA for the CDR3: TGCGCCAGCAGCCAAGAACTTGCAGGGGGCAATCAGCCCCAGCATTTT.

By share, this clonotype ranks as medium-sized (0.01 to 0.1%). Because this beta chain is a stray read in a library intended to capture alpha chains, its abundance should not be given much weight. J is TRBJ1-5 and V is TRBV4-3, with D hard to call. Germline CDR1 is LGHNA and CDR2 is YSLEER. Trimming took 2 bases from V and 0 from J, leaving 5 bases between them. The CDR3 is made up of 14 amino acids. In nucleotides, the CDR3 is TGCGCCAGCAGCCAACACACTAGCAATCAGCCCCAGCATTTT. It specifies CASSQHTSNQPQHF.

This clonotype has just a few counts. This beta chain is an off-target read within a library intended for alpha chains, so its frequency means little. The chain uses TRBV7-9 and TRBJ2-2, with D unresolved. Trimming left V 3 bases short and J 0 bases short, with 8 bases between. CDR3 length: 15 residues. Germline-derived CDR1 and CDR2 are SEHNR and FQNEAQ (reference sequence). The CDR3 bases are TGTGCCAGCAGCTTGTGGCTAGCGAACACCGGGGAGCTGTTTTTT. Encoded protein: CASSLWLANTGELFF.

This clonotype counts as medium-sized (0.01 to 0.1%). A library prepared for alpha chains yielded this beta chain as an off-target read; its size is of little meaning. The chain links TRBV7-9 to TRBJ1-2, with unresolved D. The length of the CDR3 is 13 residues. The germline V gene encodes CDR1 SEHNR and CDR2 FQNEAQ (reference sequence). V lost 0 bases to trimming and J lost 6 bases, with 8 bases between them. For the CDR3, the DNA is TGTGCCAGCAGCTTAGCTAATGAGGATGGCTACACCTTC. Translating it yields CASSLANEDGYTF. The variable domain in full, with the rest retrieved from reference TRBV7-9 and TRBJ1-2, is DTGVSQNPRHKITKRGQNVTFRCDPISEHNRLYWYRQTLGQGPEFLTYFQNEAQLEKSRLLSDRFSAERPKGSFSTLEIQRTEQGDSAMYLCASSLANEDGYTFGSGTRLTVV.

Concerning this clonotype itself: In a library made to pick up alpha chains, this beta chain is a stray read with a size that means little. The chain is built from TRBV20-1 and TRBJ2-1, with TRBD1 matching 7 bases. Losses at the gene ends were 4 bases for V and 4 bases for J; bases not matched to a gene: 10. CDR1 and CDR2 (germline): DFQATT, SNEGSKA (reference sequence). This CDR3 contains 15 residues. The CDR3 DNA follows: TGCAGTGCTACATCGGGGCAGGGGGTTTACAATGAGCAGTTCTTC. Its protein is CSATSGQGVYNEQFF.

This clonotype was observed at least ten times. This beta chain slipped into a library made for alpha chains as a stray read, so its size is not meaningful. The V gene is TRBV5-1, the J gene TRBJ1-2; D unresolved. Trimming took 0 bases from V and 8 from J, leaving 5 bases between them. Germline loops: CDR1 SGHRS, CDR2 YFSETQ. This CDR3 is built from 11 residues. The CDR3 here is CASSLGGGYTF. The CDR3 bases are TGCGCCAGCAGCTTGGGAGGAGGCTACACCTTC.

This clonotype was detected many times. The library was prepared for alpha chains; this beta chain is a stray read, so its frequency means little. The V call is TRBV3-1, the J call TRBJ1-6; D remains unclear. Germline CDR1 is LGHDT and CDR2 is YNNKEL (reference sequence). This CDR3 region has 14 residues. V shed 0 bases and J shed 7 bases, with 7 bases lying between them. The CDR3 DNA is TGTGCCAGCAGCCAAGAATGGAGCAATTCACCCCTCCACTTT. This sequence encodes CASSQEWSNSPLHF.

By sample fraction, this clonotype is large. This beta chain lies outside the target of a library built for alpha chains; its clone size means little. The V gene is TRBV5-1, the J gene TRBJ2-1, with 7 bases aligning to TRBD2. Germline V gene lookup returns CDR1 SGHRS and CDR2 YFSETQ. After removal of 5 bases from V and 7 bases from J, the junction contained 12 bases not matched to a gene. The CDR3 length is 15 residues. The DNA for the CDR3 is TGCGCCAGCAGACTTGGAGGCGGGAGTGGGAATGAGCAGTTCTTC. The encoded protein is CASRLGGGSGNEQFF.

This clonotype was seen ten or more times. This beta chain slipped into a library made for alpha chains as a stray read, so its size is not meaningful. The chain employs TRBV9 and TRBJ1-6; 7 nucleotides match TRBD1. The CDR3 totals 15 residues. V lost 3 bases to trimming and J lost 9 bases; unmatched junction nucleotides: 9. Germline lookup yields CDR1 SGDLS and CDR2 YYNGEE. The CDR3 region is CASSETTGLPSPLHF. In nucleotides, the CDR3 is TGTGCCAGCAGCGAAACGACAGGGCTTCCTTCACCCCTCCACTTT.

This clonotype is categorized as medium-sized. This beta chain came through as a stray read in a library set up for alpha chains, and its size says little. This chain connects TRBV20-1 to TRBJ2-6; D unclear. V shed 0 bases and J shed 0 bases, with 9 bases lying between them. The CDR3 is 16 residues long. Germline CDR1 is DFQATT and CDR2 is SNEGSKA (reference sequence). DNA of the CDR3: TGCAGTGCTAGAGATAGGACCCGCTCTGGGGCCAACGTCCTGACTTTC. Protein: CSARDRTRSGANVLTF.

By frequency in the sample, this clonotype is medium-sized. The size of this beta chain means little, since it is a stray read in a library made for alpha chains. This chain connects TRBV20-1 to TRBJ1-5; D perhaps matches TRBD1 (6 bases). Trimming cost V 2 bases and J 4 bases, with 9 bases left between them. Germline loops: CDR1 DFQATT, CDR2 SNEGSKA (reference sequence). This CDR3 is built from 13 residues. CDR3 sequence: CSARKQGNQPQHF. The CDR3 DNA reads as TGCAGTGCTAGAAAGCAGGGGAATCAGCCCCAGCATTTT.

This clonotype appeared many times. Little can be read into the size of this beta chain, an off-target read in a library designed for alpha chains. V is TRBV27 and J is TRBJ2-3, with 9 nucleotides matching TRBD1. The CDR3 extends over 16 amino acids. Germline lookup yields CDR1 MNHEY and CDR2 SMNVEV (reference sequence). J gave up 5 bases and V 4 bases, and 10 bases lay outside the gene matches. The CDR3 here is CASSSEGHRGQDTQYF. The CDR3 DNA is TGTGCCAGCAGTTCCGAAGGGCACAGGGGGCAAGATACGCAGTATTTT.

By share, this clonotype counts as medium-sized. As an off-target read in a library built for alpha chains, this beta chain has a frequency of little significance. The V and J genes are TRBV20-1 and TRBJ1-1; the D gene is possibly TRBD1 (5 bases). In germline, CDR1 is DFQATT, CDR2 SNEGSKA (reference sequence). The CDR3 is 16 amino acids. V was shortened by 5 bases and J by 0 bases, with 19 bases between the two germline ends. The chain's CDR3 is CSAFSPWEGMNTEAFF. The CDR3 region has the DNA TGCAGTGCTTTTTCCCCATGGGAGGGGATGAACACTGAAGCTTTCTTT.

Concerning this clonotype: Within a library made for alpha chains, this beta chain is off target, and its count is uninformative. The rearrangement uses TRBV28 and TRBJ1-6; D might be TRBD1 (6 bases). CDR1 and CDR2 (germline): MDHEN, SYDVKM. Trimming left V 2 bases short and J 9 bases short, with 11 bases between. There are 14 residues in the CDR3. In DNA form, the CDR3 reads TGTGCCAGCAGTTTACCACAGGGAGGTTCACCCCTCCACTTT. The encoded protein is CASSLPQGGSPLHF.

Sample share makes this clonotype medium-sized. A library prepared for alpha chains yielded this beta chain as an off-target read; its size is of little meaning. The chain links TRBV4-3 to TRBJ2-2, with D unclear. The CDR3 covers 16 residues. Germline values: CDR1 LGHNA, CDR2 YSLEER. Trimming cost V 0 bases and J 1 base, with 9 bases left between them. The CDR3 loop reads CASSQDTPGNTGELFF. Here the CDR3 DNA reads TGCGCCAGCAGCCAAGATACGCCAGGGAACACCGGGGAGCTGTTTTTT.